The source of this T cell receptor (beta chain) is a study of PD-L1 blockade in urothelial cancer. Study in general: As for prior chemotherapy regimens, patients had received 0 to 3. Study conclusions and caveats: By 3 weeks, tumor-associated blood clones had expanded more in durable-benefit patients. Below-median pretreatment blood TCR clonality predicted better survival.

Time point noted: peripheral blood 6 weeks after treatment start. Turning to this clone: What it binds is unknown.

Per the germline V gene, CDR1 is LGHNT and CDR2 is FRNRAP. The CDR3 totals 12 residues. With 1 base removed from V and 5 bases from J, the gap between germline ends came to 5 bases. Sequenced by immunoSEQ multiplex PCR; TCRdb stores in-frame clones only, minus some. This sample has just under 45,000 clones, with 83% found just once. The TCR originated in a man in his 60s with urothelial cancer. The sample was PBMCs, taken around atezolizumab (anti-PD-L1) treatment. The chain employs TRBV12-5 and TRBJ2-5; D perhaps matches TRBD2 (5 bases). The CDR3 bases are TGTGCTAGTGGTTTGGGAGGGGAGACCCAGTACTTC. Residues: CASGLGGETQYF.